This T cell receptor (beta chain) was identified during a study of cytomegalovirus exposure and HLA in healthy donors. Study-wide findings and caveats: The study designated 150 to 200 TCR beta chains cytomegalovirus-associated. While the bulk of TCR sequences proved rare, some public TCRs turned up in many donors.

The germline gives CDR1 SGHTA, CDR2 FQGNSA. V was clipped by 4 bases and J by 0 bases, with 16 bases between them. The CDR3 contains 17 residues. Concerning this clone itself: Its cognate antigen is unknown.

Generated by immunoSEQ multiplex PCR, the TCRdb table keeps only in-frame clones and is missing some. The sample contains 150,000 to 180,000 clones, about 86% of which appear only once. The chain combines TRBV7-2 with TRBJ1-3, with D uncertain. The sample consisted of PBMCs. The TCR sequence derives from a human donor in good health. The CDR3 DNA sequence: TGTGCCAGCAGCTCGAGAGCGAACTTCTTCTCTGGAAACACCATATATTTT. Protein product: CASSSRANFFSGNTIYF.